The present TCR beta chain was sequenced within a study of Ad26.COV2.S vaccination and SARS-CoV-2 variants. For the study at large: A COV1001 Ad26.COV2.S trial-arm participant provided the sample. Study outcomes and limitations: Vaccine recipients surpassed placebo recipients in spike-specific TCR breadth. Marked by substantial breadth, spike-specific CD8+ and CD4+ T cell responses were reportedly seen after vaccination.

A remark on this clone: What it recognizes is unknown.

Trimming shortened V by 4 bases and J by 2 bases, and 18 bases separated the two germline ends. This CDR3 has 17 residues. CDR1 and CDR2 from the germline V gene are SEHNR and FQNEAQ (reference sequence). Generated by immunoSEQ multiplex PCR, the TCRdb table keeps only in-frame clones and is missing some. Of 380,000 or so clones in the sample, about nine tenths are singletons; the top ten hold 5.5% to 7%. The treatment is: some 19 received Ad26.COV2.S at low or high dose, single or two shots; 5 received placebo; per-sample allocation not given. Collection of the samples took place on day 63 after the first injection of vaccine or placebo. At a Boston site, the person donating was an adult of 18-55 years.

The genes are TRBV7-9 and TRBJ1-3, with D unresolved. The sample consisted of peripheral blood, taken in a trial of Ad26.COV2.S vaccine versus placebo. The sequence was collected from a person between 18 and 65 years old who received the Ad26.COV2.S COVID-19 vaccine or a placebo. The CDR3 sequence: CASSSLPSMLAGNTIYF. CDR3 bases: TGTGCCAGCAGCTCCTTGCCATCGATGCTGGCTGGAAACACCATATATTTT.